Presented here are 17 T cell receptor beta chains from one specimen sequenced in a study of OX40 agonist ivuxolimab in advanced cancers. Repertoires were generated with immunoSEQ multiplex PCR, while TCRdb's copy carries only in-frame clones and drops some. The sample records around 62,000 clones, 80% to 90% being singletons. Material: CD4+ or CD8+ T cells sorted from blood, obtained in a trial of the OX40 agonist ivuxolimab. These receptors all stem from an adult with an advanced solid tumor such as melanoma, head and neck, liver or kidney cancer.

CDR3 residues: CASSLGQGIRHGYTF. In DNA, the CDR3 is TGTGCCAGCAGTCTCGGACAGGGGATACGCCATGGCTACACCTTC. V usage is TRBV28 and J usage is TRBJ1-2; TRBD1 matches at 9 bases. The junction had 10 bases not matched to a gene; V was cut back by 5 bases and J by 6 bases. This CDR3 spans 15 amino acids. The germline V gene has CDR1 MDHEN and CDR2 SYDVKM.

CDR3 loop: CAINGRSNYGYTF. The CDR3 DNA reads as TGTGCCATCAATGGCAGATCTAACTATGGCTACACCTTC. This chain links TRBV10-3 with TRBJ1-2; D gene uncertain. This CDR3 is 13 amino acids long. The germline gives CDR1 ENHRY, CDR2 SYGVKD. V lost 7 bases to trimming and J lost 0 bases, with 9 bases between them.

The chain uses TRBV2 and TRBJ2-6, with D possibly matching TRBD1 (6 bases). Deletions cut 0 bases from V and 4 bases from J, with 10 bases between. The CDR3 extends over 16 amino acids. In germline, CDR1 is SNHLY, CDR2 FYNNEI. The CDR3 DNA sequence: TGTGCCAGCAGTGAAGCCAGGGGAACAGGGGCCAACGTCCTGACTTTC. This encodes CASSEARGTGANVLTF. Filled out from reference TRBV2 and TRBJ2-6, the complete variable domain reads EPEVTQTPSHQVTQMGQEVILRCVPISNHLYFYWYRQILGQKVEFLVSFYNNEISEKSEIFDDQFSVERPDGSNFTLKIRSTKLEDSAMYFCASSEARGTGANVLTFGAGSRLTVL.

The genes are TRBV5-4 and TRBJ1-1; 7 bases are a match to TRBD1. Per germline, CDR1 SGHNT and CDR2 YYREEE (reference sequence). V shed 6 bases and J 0 bases; nucleotides not matched to a gene: 14. This CDR3 has 17 residues. The DNA for the CDR3 is TGTGCCAGCACCAGACCGGGACAGAGACCTCTGAACACTGAAGCTTTCTTT. Translation gives CASTRPGQRPLNTEAFF.

This chain uses TRBV7-2 with TRBJ2-1, with D hard to call. This CDR3 spans 16 amino acids. Trimming took off 1 base at V and 1 base at J, with 11 bases between the two ends. CDR1 and CDR2 from the germline V gene are SGHTA and FQGNSA. The CDR3 loop is CASSLVGLISYNEQFF. DNA of the CDR3: TGTGCCAGCAGCTTAGTAGGGCTTATTTCCTACAATGAGCAGTTCTTC.

This clone has just one count. The V call is TRBV19, the J call TRBJ2-6; TRBD1 matches at 10 bases. The V gene's germline CDR1 is LNHDA and CDR2 SQIVND (reference sequence). There are 17 residues in the CDR3. The V segment lost 5 bases and the J segment 2 bases; nucleotides outside the gene matches: 6. CDR3 in DNA: TGTGCCAGTAGTGTCCTGACAGGGGGCACTGGGGCCAACGTCCTGACTTTC. Its protein product is CASSVLTGGTGANVLTF.

V and J are TRBV5-1 and TRBJ2-3; 9 bases align to TRBD2. The CDR3 runs 20 residues. Unmatched junction bases numbered 19, after V lost 5 bases and J lost 0 bases. The germline V gene has CDR1 SGHRS and CDR2 YFSETQ. CDR3 loop: CASRLNPSASGGISTDTQYF. The CDR3 DNA follows: TGCGCCAGCAGATTAAACCCATCTGCGAGCGGGGGGATTAGCACAGATACGCAGTATTTT.

At least ten counts were recorded for this clone. The chain combines TRBV4-1 with TRBJ2-3, with 9 bases that match TRBD1. With 4 bases clipped from V and 6 bases from J, the junction kept 14 bases outside the gene matches. Germline V gene data show CDR1 as MGHRA and CDR2 as YSYEKL. The CDR3 is made up of 17 amino acids. The CDR3 DNA reads as TGCGCCAGCAGCCTTCGTTTTGGACAGGGGAATCTGGATACGCAGTATTTT. Its protein is CASSLRFGQGNLDTQYF.

This clone was counted between two and nine times. This chain connects TRBV7-2 to TRBJ1-2, with 9 bases identical to TRBD1. The CDR3 is 17 residues long. Germline CDR1 and CDR2: SGHTA and FQGNSA. The J segment lost 4 bases and the V segment lost 3 bases, leaving 12 bases of the junction unmatched. This CDR3 reads CASSLNRQGEDIYGYTF. The CDR3 DNA is TGTGCCAGCAGCTTGAATCGACAGGGGGAAGATATCTATGGCTACACCTTC.

The chain employs TRBV19 and TRBJ1-3; D is possibly TRBD1 (5 bases). This CDR3 has 15 residues. The germline CDR1 and CDR2 sequences are LNHDA and SQIVND (reference sequence). The ends were cut back, 3 bases at V and 0 bases at J, with 9 bases in the middle. This CDR3 is CASSITGSSGNTIYF. The CDR3 bases are TGTGCCAGTAGTATCACAGGCAGCTCTGGAAACACCATATATTTT.

The chain uses TRBV18 and TRBJ2-2; weak D call: TRBD1 (6 bases). Germline V gives CDR1 KGHSH, CDR2 LQKENI. This CDR3 comprises 14 residues. Trimming cost V 4 bases and J 5 bases, with 11 bases left between them. CDR3 amino acids: CASSQDRSTGELFF. The CDR3 DNA is TGTGCCAGCTCACAAGACAGGTCAACCGGGGAGCTGTTTTTT. Based on the CDR3 plus reference TRBV18 and TRBJ2-2, the full variable domain is NAGVMQNPRHLVRRRGQEARLRCSPMKGHSHVYWYRQLPEEGLKFMVYLQKENIIDESGMPKERFSAEFPKEGPSILRIQQVVRGDSAAYFCASSQDRSTGELFFGEGSRLTVL.

J is TRBJ2-7 and V is TRBV2; D remains unclear. This CDR3 region has 14 residues. The germline gives CDR1 SNHLY, CDR2 FYNNEI. The V end lost 8 bases, the J end lost 0 bases, and 14 bases lay between the germline ends. In DNA, the CDR3 is TGTGCCAGCCCTCGAGACGGCCTCTCCTACGAGCAGTACTTC. Protein sequence: CASPRDGLSYEQYF.

This clone was recorded a few times. The V call is TRBV19, the J call TRBJ1-6; 8 nucleotides match TRBD1. CDR1 and CDR2 from the germline V gene are LNHDA and SQIVND (reference sequence). The CDR3 contains 16 residues. The V segment lost 6 bases and the J segment 5 bases; nucleotides outside the gene matches: 9. CDR3 nucleotides: TGTGCCAGTAGATCCGGGACAGGCGGAAATAATTCACCCCTCCACTTT. This gives the protein CASRSGTGGNNSPLHF.

This rearrangement joins TRBV7-3 to TRBJ1-6; the D is unclear. This CDR3 is built from 13 residues. V gave up 3 bases and J gave up 8 bases, with 8 bases separating them. Germline loops: CDR1 SGHTA, CDR2 FQGTGA. The CDR3 here is CASSLDVDSPLHF. The CDR3, as DNA: TGTGCCAGCAGCTTGGACGTGGATTCACCCCTCCACTTT.

The chain carries TRBV19 and TRBJ1-5, with D possibly matching TRBD1 (5 bases). The CDR3 has 15 residues. In germline, CDR1 is LNHDA, CDR2 SQIVND (reference sequence). With 2 bases removed from V and 0 bases from J, the gap between germline ends came to 8 bases. The CDR3 reads CASSILDISNQPQHF. For the CDR3, the DNA is TGTGCCAGTAGTATATTGGACATTAGCAATCAGCCCCAGCATTTT.

This clone was detected a few times. The J gene is TRBJ1-1, the V gene TRBV2; 8 positions agree with TRBD1. Trimming cost V 5 bases and J 11 bases; bases outside gene matches: 16. Germline CDR1 SNHLY, CDR2 FYNNEI. The CDR3 length is 15 residues. This CDR3 reads CASSPSPGGASKAFF. The CDR3, as DNA: TGTGCCAGCAGTCCATCCCCAGGGGGCGCAAGTAAGGCTTTCTTT.

The chain couples TRBV11-2 to TRBJ1-5; no definite D call. V was clipped by 2 bases and J by 3 bases, with 5 bases between them. Germline loops: CDR1 SGHAT, CDR2 FQNNGV. The CDR3 spans 13 residues. The chain's CDR3 is CASSLSLNQPQHF. CDR3 DNA: TGTGCCAGCAGCTTAAGCCTCAATCAGCCCCAGCATTTT.